This TCR beta chain was retrieved from a study of tumor-infiltrating lymphocytes in primary liver carcinoma. Study in general: Tumors were staged T1-T3 N0M0 and measured roughly 4.2 to 10 cm across. Samples returned roughly 3.65 to 7.13 million productive TCRbeta reads each. Read depth did not differ significantly between tissue types.

Overall study results and limits: Tumors carried a top-250-clone fraction significantly exceeding that of blood (p = 0.039).

Ten or more counts support this clonotype. Its antigen is undetermined. Reverse transcription of about 500 ng total RNA with a constant-region primer produced TCR beta cDNA. Libraries covering TCR beta were generated through three nested multiplex PCR rounds (using a slightly modified ARM-PCR). It was with TRBV1-TRBV30 forward primers and a C-beta reverse primer that the first two PCR rounds were run, at 10 to 11 cycles each. TCRdb fed the multiplex PCR reads into MiXCR, producing one record per CDR3 protein. Of about 100,000 distinct CDR3 sequences listed, just under 70% are singletons. The V end lost 0 bases, the J end lost 0 bases, and 21 bases lay between the germline ends. Germline CDR1 is LGHNA and CDR2 is YNFKEQ. The length of the CDR3 is 19 residues. Taking roughly 18-32 mg of unsorted bulk tissue, the authors co-extracted RNA and DNA. Patients were treatment-naive with chronic HBV infection.

This chain links TRBV4-2 with TRBJ2-7, with D possibly TRBD2 on 5 matching bases. The TCR sequence derives from a middle-aged man with primary liver carcinoma and hepatitis B virus infection. Sequenced input: tumor-adjacent normal liver tissue. The CDR3 coding sequence is TGTGCCAGCAGCCAAGAAGGCAGCGGCTTAACCTCCCACTCCTACGAGCAGTACTTC. Its translation is CASSQEGSGLTSHSYEQYF.